These 23 T cell receptor beta chains originate from one sample sequenced in a study of shared clonotypes between healthy human individuals. Sequencing used immunoSEQ multiplex PCR; TCRdb keeps in-frame clones, though not all of them. The table shows 700,000 or so clones, with 72% occurring only once. Source material: memory CD4+ T cells sorted from blood. Sample subset: CD45RA-negative fraction. Source of these receptors: a woman aged 25 to 39 in good health.

The rearrangement joins TRBV6-5 to TRBJ2-7, with D perhaps matching TRBD2 (5 bases). The V gene's germline CDR1 is MNHEY and CDR2 SVGAGI. Trimming removed 6 bases from V and 2 bases from J, with 11 bases in between. The length of the CDR3 is 13 residues. CDR3 protein: CASRLALAYEQYF. The CDR3 DNA sequence: TGTGCCAGCAGGCTAGCTTTAGCCTACGAGCAGTACTTC.

The chain joins TRBV28 to TRBJ2-4, with 10 bases lining up with TRBD2. The germline gives CDR1 MDHEN, CDR2 SYDVKM. V gave up 3 bases and J gave up 4 bases; unmatched junction bases: 15. There are 19 residues in the CDR3. Written as DNA, the CDR3 is TGTGCCAGCAGTTTGTGGGACCCTCTAGCGGGAGAGACAAAAAACATTCAGTACTTC. Translating gives CASSLWDPLAGETKNIQYF.

This chain connects TRBV29-1 to TRBJ1-1, with D perhaps TRBD1 (5 bases). Trimming shortened V by 7 bases and J by 1 base, and 10 bases separated the two germline ends. There are 12 residues in the CDR3. The germline CDR1 and CDR2 sequences are SQVTM and ANQGSEA. The DNA for the CDR3 is TGCAGCGGGGGAAGGGGGAACACTGAAGCTTTCTTT. Protein product: CSGGRGNTEAFF.

The chain is built from TRBV11-2 and TRBJ2-1; no definite D call. The germline V gene encodes CDR1 SGHAT and CDR2 FQNNGV. The CDR3 extends over 13 amino acids. Trimming stripped 2 bases from V and 5 bases from J, with 7 bases between. CDR3 region: CASSLRQDNEQFF. CDR3 bases: TGTGCCAGCAGCTTACGGCAGGACAATGAGCAGTTCTTC. The whole variable domain, filled in from reference TRBV11-2 and TRBJ2-1, reads EAGVAQSPRYKIIEKRQSVAFWCNPISGHATLYWYQQILGQGPKLLIQFQNNGVVDDSQLPKDRFSAERLKGVDSTLKIQPAKLEDSAVYLCASSLRQDNEQFFGPGTRLTVL.

V is TRBV2 and J is TRBJ2-2, with 7 nucleotides matching TRBD2. There are 14 residues in the CDR3. Losses at the gene ends were 6 bases for V and 5 bases for J; bases not matched to a gene: 6. The germline CDR1 and CDR2 sequences are SNHLY and FYNNEI. CDR3 bases: TGTGCCAGCAGGGTAGCGGGTACGACCGGGGAGCTGTTTTTT. Residues: CASRVAGTTGELFF.

The chain links TRBV10-3 to TRBJ2-4, with a weak D call TRBD2 (5 bases). Germline CDR1 ENHRY, CDR2 SYGVKD. The V and J ends lost 0 bases and 9 bases respectively, with 12 bases between them. The CDR3 runs to 14 residues. CDR3 in amino acids: CAISESTGIAIQYF. DNA for the CDR3: TGTGCCATCAGTGAGTCAACCGGGATTGCCATTCAGTACTTC.

This sequence joins TRBV6-6 and TRBJ2-2, with D tentatively TRBD1 or TRBD2 (5 bases each). The CDR3 extends over 15 amino acids. The germline V gene has CDR1 MNHNY and CDR2 SVGAGI (reference sequence). V shed 6 bases and J shed 2 bases, with 13 bases lying between them. DNA for the CDR3: TGTGCCAGCAGACCTCCGGGGCCTAACACCGGGGAGCTGTTTTTT. Translated, it gives CASRPPGPNTGELFF.

This sequence joins TRBV7-2 and TRBJ2-1; 14 nucleotides line up with TRBD2. The trim removed 4 bases at V and 13 bases at J, leaving 6 bases unmatched. CDR3 length equals 14 residues. CDR1 and CDR2 (germline): SGHTA, FQGNSA. Here the CDR3 DNA reads TGTGCCAGCAGCTGGGGACTAGCGGGAGTGTATCAGTTCTTC. As protein: CASSWGLAGVYQFF.

This clone was recorded a few times. V usage is TRBV11-2 and J usage is TRBJ2-5; 10 nucleotides align to TRBD2. V lost 2 bases to trimming and J lost 4 bases; unmatched junction nucleotides: 4. Germline V gene sequence: CDR1 SGHAT, CDR2 FQNNGV. The CDR3 contains 15 residues. The chain's CDR3 is CASSLRLAGVETQYF. The CDR3 bases are TGTGCCAGCAGCTTAAGGCTAGCGGGAGTAGAGACCCAGTACTTC.

The V and J genes are TRBV5-1 and TRBJ2-3, with 11 nucleotides matching TRBD2. The V and J ends lost 9 bases and 0 bases, in that order; junction bases with no gene match: 3. CDR1 is SGHRS and CDR2 is YFSETQ in the germline V gene. CDR3 size: 14 residues. The CDR3 reads CATRLAGSTDTQYF. CDR3 sequence (DNA): TGCGCCACCCGACTAGCGGGGAGCACAGATACGCAGTATTTT.

The chain has TRBV18 and TRBJ2-3; D is unresolved. The CDR3 is 14 amino acids. Trimming took off 6 bases at V and 6 bases at J, with 16 bases between the two ends. Germline V gene sequence: CDR1 KGHSH, CDR2 LQKENI. In DNA form, the CDR3 reads TGTGCCAGCTCCCGCCTGCCAGAAGGGGATACGCAGTATTTT. It translates to CASSRLPEGDTQYF.

The CDR3 reads CASSFRTGGRTGGRRNYEQYF. The CDR3 nucleotides are TGTGCCAGCAGTTTTCGGACAGGGGGCCGTACGGGAGGGCGCCGAAACTACGAGCAGTACTTC. The chain recombines TRBV28 with TRBJ2-7, with 11 bases that match TRBD1. Germline CDR1 and CDR2: MDHEN and SYDVKM. The CDR3 has 21 amino acids. V lost 3 bases and J lost 3; bases outside the gene matches: 22.

This clone showed up many times. The rearrangement uses TRBV27 and TRBJ2-7; possible D gene TRBD2, 6 bases. CDR1 MNHEY and CDR2 SMNVEV come from the germline V gene (reference sequence). Trimming shortened V by 5 bases and J by 3 bases, and 17 bases separated the two germline ends. The CDR3 has 15 residues. The CDR3 here is CASSVTSLPIYEQYF. In DNA form, the CDR3 reads TGTGCCAGCAGTGTAACTAGCTTGCCGATCTACGAGCAGTACTTC.

This chain connects TRBV19 to TRBJ1-4, with 10 positions matching TRBD1. V shed 5 bases and J 3 bases; nucleotides not matched to a gene: 9. Germline V gives CDR1 LNHDA, CDR2 SQIVND (reference sequence). CDR3 length: 17 residues. The CDR3 DNA is TGTGCCAGTAGTCTCATGGACAGGGGGTTTGCTAATGAAAAACTGTTTTTT. Protein: CASSLMDRGFANEKLFF.

The chain uses TRBV6-1 and TRBJ1-5, with D perhaps TRBD1 (6 bases). The V and J ends lost 6 bases and 0 bases respectively, with 12 bases between them. CDR3 length: 15 amino acids. Germline V gene sequence: CDR1 MNHNS, CDR2 SASEGT. CDR3 protein: CASSRDRSSNQPQHF. CDR3 bases: TGTGCCAGCAGCAGAGACAGGAGTAGCAATCAGCCCCAGCATTTT.

A few counts support this clone. As DNA, the CDR3 is TGCGCCAGCAGCTTGTCATACGACAGTAGCATGAACACTGAAGCTTTCTTT. It translates to CASSLSYDSSMNTEAFF. The rearrangement uses TRBV5-1 and TRBJ1-1; perhaps TRBD1 as D (5 bases). CDR3 length: 17 residues. CDR1 and CDR2 (germline): SGHRS, YFSETQ. Trimming took off 1 base at V and 0 bases at J, with 16 bases between the two ends.

The V call is TRBV2, the J call TRBJ2-3; 7 nucleotides agree with TRBD1. This CDR3 is built from 14 residues. V was clipped by 3 bases and J by 6 bases; unmatched bases: 6. Looked up from germline, CDR1 is SNHLY and CDR2 is FYNNEI. The CDR3 region is CASSDGQARDTQYF. The CDR3, as DNA: TGTGCCAGCAGTGACGGACAGGCTCGGGATACGCAGTATTTT.

In regard to this clone: A much larger clone differs from this one at a single base, so this may be a read error. The chain employs TRBV19 and TRBJ2-2; weak D call: TRBD1 (5 bases). Germline values: CDR1 LNHDA, CDR2 SQIVND (reference sequence). This CDR3 comprises 14 residues. The V and J ends lost 3 bases and 3 bases respectively, with 8 bases between them. The CDR3 sequence is CASSISRDTGELFF. For the CDR3, the DNA is TGTGCCAGTAGTATTTCCAGGGACACCGGGGAGCTGTTTTTT.

In this sample, this clone turned up a few times. A read error likely explains this, since a far larger clone differs by one base. The chain recombines TRBV7-2 with TRBJ1-2, with 7 bases identical to TRBD1. The CDR3 consists of 14 residues. With V trimmed by 0 bases and J by 2 bases, 0 bases remained unmatched. Germline V gives CDR1 SGHTA, CDR2 FQGNSA. In nucleotides, the CDR3 is TGTGCCAGCAGCTTAGCGACAGGGAACTATGGCTACACCTTC. Protein: CASSLATGNYGYTF.

V usage is TRBV28 and J usage is TRBJ1-5; D unresolved. CDR1 is MDHEN and CDR2 is SYDVKM in the germline V gene. The CDR3 has 16 amino acids. V gave up 7 bases and J gave up 5 bases, with 21 bases separating them. The CDR3 region is CASTSLFRDGDQPQHF. The CDR3 DNA reads TGTGCCAGCACCTCCCTCTTTCGGGATGGCGATCAGCCCCAGCATTTT.

V usage is TRBV6-6 and J usage is TRBJ1-1, with a tentative D call TRBD1 (5 bases). The CDR3 is made up of 11 amino acids. Germline V lookup: CDR1 MNHNY, CDR2 SVGAGI (reference sequence). Between the trimmed V and J ends, which lost 8 bases and 4 bases, there was a span of 8 bases. The CDR3 protein is CASEGSTEAFF. CDR3 coding DNA: TGTGCCAGCGAGGGGTCCACTGAAGCTTTCTTT.

This chain links TRBV19 with TRBJ2-7; 10 nucleotides line up with TRBD2. V lost 4 bases and J lost 2; bases outside the gene matches: 5. The CDR3 loop spans 15 amino acids. The germline CDR1 and CDR2 sequences are LNHDA and SQIVND (reference sequence). The CDR3 DNA follows: TGTGCCAGTAGTAAAGGGACTAGCGATCCCTACGAGCAGTACTTC. Residues: CASSKGTSDPYEQYF.

The chain combines TRBV9 with TRBJ2-3; 7 nucleotides line up with TRBD1. J lost 2 bases, V lost 1 base, and 4 bases had no gene match. The CDR3 length is 15 residues. The germline gives CDR1 SGDLS, CDR2 YYNGEE. CDR3 sequence reads: CASSVRDSNTDTQYF. CDR3 DNA sequence: TGTGCCAGCAGCGTAAGGGACAGCAACACAGATACGCAGTATTTT.